One and the same sample provided the 22 T cell receptor beta chains below, sequenced in a study of CD8 T cells in Susac syndrome. Random hexamers served to reverse transcribe about 0.5 to 1 ug RNA. TCRdb reanalysed the immunoSEQ multiplex PCR reads using MiXCR and keeps one entry per CDR3 protein. The sample holds about 200,000 distinct CDR3 sequences, 85% to 95% seen once. The specimen was CD4+ T cells from PBMCs. The receptors were gathered from a human donor in good health.

CDR3 sequence (DNA): TGCAGCGTTGAAGACCCTCGGGGGTCAGATACGCAGTATTTT. Translated, it gives CSVEDPRGSDTQYF. V is TRBV29-1 and J is TRBJ2-3; D might be TRBD2 (6 bases). V shed 0 bases and J shed 4 bases, with 11 bases lying between them. The CDR3 has 14 amino acids. The germline V gene has CDR1 SQVTM and CDR2 ANQGSEA.

V is TRBV7-9 and J is TRBJ2-7; 8 bases agree with TRBD1. Germline CDR1 reads SEHNR; CDR2 reads FQNEAQ (reference sequence). The V gene end was trimmed by 1 base and the J gene end by 0 bases; junction bases not matched to a gene: 14. This CDR3 contains 19 residues. The DNA of the CDR3 is TGTGCCAGCAGCTTAGGGATATCGGGCGGGACAGGTCACTCCTACGAGCAGTACTTC. It specifies CASSLGISGGTGHSYEQYF.

V and J are TRBV12-3 or TRBV12-4 and TRBJ2-2; possibly TRBD1 for D (5 bases). With 3 bases removed from V and 3 bases from J, the gap between germline ends came to 14 bases. The CDR3 spans 16 residues. Here the CDR3 DNA reads TGTGCCAGCAGTTTTCAGGGTAGTGACGACACCGGGGAGCTGTTTTTT. Protein: CASSFQGSDDTGELFF.

As DNA, the CDR3 is TGTGCCTGGAGGTCCAGGGATACAGGCACAGATACGCAGTATTTT. This gives the protein CAWRSRDTGTDTQYF. The chain carries TRBV30 and TRBJ2-3; D is perhaps TRBD1 (5 bases). The CDR3 consists of 15 residues. V lost 3 bases, J lost 1 base, and 14 bases lay in between. Looked up from germline, CDR1 is GTSNPN and CDR2 is SVGIG (reference sequence). Filled out from reference TRBV30 and TRBJ2-3, the complete variable domain reads SQTIHQWPATLVQPVGSPLSLECTVEGTSNPNLYWYRQAAGRGLQLLFYSVGIGQISSEVPQNLSASRPQDRQFILSSKKLLLSDSGFYLCAWRSRDTGTDTQYFGPGTRLTVL.

The chain joins TRBV29-1 to TRBJ1-1, with D hard to call. The CDR3 runs to 13 residues. V was shortened by 4 bases and J by 0 bases, with 9 bases between the two germline ends. Per germline, CDR1 SQVTM and CDR2 ANQGSEA. CDR3 in amino acids: CSVGLGMNTEAFF. As DNA, the CDR3 is TGCAGCGTTGGTCTAGGGATGAACACTGAAGCTTTCTTT.

The J gene is TRBJ2-3, the V gene TRBV7-9, with TRBD2 as a possible D gene (6 bases). The CDR3 runs 13 residues. In germline, CDR1 is SEHNR, CDR2 FQNEAQ (reference sequence). Trimming took off 5 bases at V and 10 bases at J, with 16 bases between the two ends. In DNA, the CDR3 is TGTGCCAGCAGCCCCACGGGGGAGAATCCGCAGTATTTT. Amino acids: CASSPTGENPQYF.

The chain uses TRBV28 and TRBJ2-7; either TRBD1 or TRBD2 may supply D (5 bases each). The CDR3 runs to 13 residues. V was shortened by 10 bases and J by 3 bases, with 16 bases between the two germline ends. Germline V CDR1 and CDR2: MDHEN, SYDVKM. The CDR3 DNA follows: TGTGCCACCCAGGGAGCGCAACGCTACGAGCAGTACGTC. As protein: CATQGAQRYEQYV.

The sample holds one count of this clonotype. The rearrangement joins TRBV12-3 or TRBV12-4 to TRBJ2-5; D is unclear. The CDR3 is 15 amino acids. V was clipped by 3 bases and J by 2 bases, with 13 bases between them. CDR3 nucleotides: TGTGCCAGCAGTTTCTACCCCGTCAGGCAAGAGACCCAGTACTTC. The encoded protein is CASSFYPVRQETQYF.

This clonotype came up once. The chain carries TRBV7-2 and TRBJ2-5; 9 nucleotides match TRBD2. CDR3 length equals 15 residues. V lost 5 bases and J lost 9; bases outside the gene matches: 13. The germline CDR1 and CDR2 sequences are SGHTA and FQGNSA. DNA of the CDR3: TGTGCCAGCAGCACTACCACAGGGACTAGCCGAGCCCAGTACTTC. It yields the protein CASSTTTGTSRAQYF. The full variable domain, rest sourced from reference TRBV7-2 and TRBJ2-5, is GAGVSQSPSNKVTEKGKDVELRCDPISGHTALYWYRQSLGQGLEFLIYFQGNSAPDKSGLPSDRFSAERTGGSVSTLTIQRTQQEDSAVYLCASSTTTGTSRAQYFGPGTRLLVL.

The J gene is TRBJ2-7, the V gene TRBV12-3 or TRBV12-4, with D possibly being TRBD2 (6 bases). Trimming took 3 bases from V and 1 from J, leaving 7 bases between them. The CDR3 runs to 13 residues. Here the CDR3 reads CASSFGGSYEQYF. CDR3 nucleotide sequence: TGTGCCAGCAGTTTCGGGGGTTCCTACGAGCAGTACTTC.

The genes are TRBV14 and TRBJ1-2; TRBD1 might be the D (5 bases). There are 14 residues in the CDR3. Germline loops: CDR1 SGHDN, CDR2 FVKESK. V shed 2 bases and J shed 8 bases, with 15 bases lying between them. CDR3 residues: CASSQLIGTGGYTF. CDR3 DNA sequence: TGTGCCAGCAGCCAATTGATCGGGACGGGAGGCTACACCTTC.

The chain couples TRBV7-2 to TRBJ1-1; 8 bases are a match to TRBD1. V was clipped by 7 bases and J by 6 bases; unmatched bases: 16. Germline loops: CDR1 SGHTA, CDR2 FQGNSA. The length of the CDR3 is 16 residues. The CDR3 nucleotides are TGTGCCAGCAACCGTAACGGTCGGACAGGGCTGGCTGAAGCTTTCTTT. Protein: CASNRNGRTGLAEAFF.

V usage is TRBV20-1 and J usage is TRBJ1-5; maybe TRBD1 (6 bases). Germline lookup yields CDR1 DFQATT and CDR2 SNEGSKA (reference sequence). Trimming stripped 3 bases from V and 7 bases from J, with 19 bases between. This CDR3 is built from 15 residues. This CDR3 is CSASVRGGKRQPQHF. Written as DNA, the CDR3 is TGCAGTGCTAGTGTTCGGGGGGGCAAAAGACAGCCCCAGCATTTT.

In this sample, this clonotype turned up once. This chain joins TRBV11-2 and TRBJ2-7, with D hard to call. The CDR3 is made up of 12 amino acids. Germline V gene data show CDR1 as SGHAT and CDR2 as FQNNGV. V gave up 7 bases and J gave up 0 bases, with 7 bases separating them. CDR3 coding DNA: TGTGCCAGCACCTTTCTCTCCTACGAGCAGTACTTC. It codes for CASTFLSYEQYF.

The chain couples TRBV20-1 to TRBJ1-2; D call uncertain. This CDR3 has 12 amino acids. Deletions cut 5 bases from V and 3 bases from J, with 10 bases between. Germline V gene lookup returns CDR1 DFQATT and CDR2 SNEGSKA (reference sequence). The CDR3 loop is CSAPRWDYGYTF. The CDR3 DNA sequence: TGCAGTGCTCCTCGGTGGGACTATGGCTACACCTTC.

This chain joins TRBV20-1 and TRBJ2-7; a possible D gene is TRBD2 (5 bases). V was clipped by 3 bases and J by 5 bases, with 11 bases between them. In germline, CDR1 is DFQATT, CDR2 SNEGSKA (reference sequence). There are 12 residues in the CDR3. CDR3 amino acids: CSASHGGNEQYF. The CDR3 DNA reads TGCAGTGCTAGCCACGGAGGTAACGAGCAGTACTTC.

The chain couples TRBV9 to TRBJ2-7; D remains ambiguous. The ends were cut back, 0 bases at V and 7 bases at J, with 17 bases in the middle. Germline CDR1 is SGDLS and CDR2 is YYNGEE. This CDR3 is built from 15 residues. This chain's CDR3 is CASSVAAGPPGEQYF. Here the CDR3 DNA reads TGTGCCAGCAGCGTAGCTGCCGGACCGCCTGGGGAGCAGTACTTC.

This clonotype has just one count. The V gene is TRBV3-1, the J gene TRBJ1-5; D not resolved. Germline V lookup: CDR1 LGHDT, CDR2 YNNKEL (reference sequence). CDR3 length: 13 residues. V was trimmed by 3 bases and J by 5 bases, leaving 8 bases between them. The CDR3 loop reads CASSQETYQPQHF. CDR3 DNA sequence: TGTGCCAGCAGCCAGGAAACTTATCAGCCCCAGCATTTT.

J is TRBJ2-5 and V is TRBV20-1, with D maybe TRBD1 (5 bases). The CDR3 has 11 residues. V shed 6 bases and J shed 9 bases, with 14 bases lying between them. Germline V gene data show CDR1 as DFQATT and CDR2 as SNEGSKA (reference sequence). The CDR3 sequence: CSAPTSRAQYF. CDR3 coding DNA: TGCAGTGCCCCTACCAGCAGGGCCCAGTACTTC.

This chain uses TRBV25-1 with TRBJ2-5, with TRBD1 identical over 7 bases. The CDR3 spans 14 residues. Germline V gene sequence: CDR1 MGHDK, CDR2 SYGVNS. The ends lost 1 base at V and 2 bases at J; junction bases unmatched: 1. CDR3 coding DNA: TGTGCCAGCAGTGAATCGGGACAGCAAGAGACCCAGTACTTC. Encoded protein: CASSESGQQETQYF.

The chain combines TRBV27 with TRBJ1-1; 10 positions match TRBD1. J gave up 1 base and V 4 bases, and 0 bases lay outside the gene matches. In germline, CDR1 is MNHEY, CDR2 SMNVEV (reference sequence). This CDR3 is 14 amino acids long. The CDR3 spells CASSWDRGNTEAFF. CDR3 bases: TGTGCCAGCAGTTGGGACAGGGGGAACACTGAAGCTTTCTTT.

The chain recombines TRBV5-4 with TRBJ2-7; 7 nucleotides align to TRBD2. Germline trimming cut 5 bases from V and 5 bases from J; bases unmatched to any gene: 7. The CDR3 spans 13 residues. CDR1 SGHNT and CDR2 YYREEE come from the germline V gene (reference sequence). In nucleotides, the CDR3 is TGTGCCAGCAGTTGGGGACTAACCCACGAGCAGTACGTC. It yields the protein CASSWGLTHEQYV.